This T cell receptor beta chain was obtained from a study of blood T cells in healthy people across ages. Study results and caveats: PBMCs were not sorted, which prevented a conclusive comparison of naive versus antigen-experienced cells. Naive CD4+ cell counts and diversity both ran higher in long-lived than in aged donors.

Comments on this clonotype: Its target is unknown.

Germline assignment: CDR1 KGHSH and CDR2 LQKENI. This CDR3 is 13 amino acids long. Trimming cost V 3 bases and J 3 bases, with 8 bases left between them. It was with a sample-barcoded 5' primer and a J-beta primer mix that a second PCR of about 6 to 12 cycles was run. TCRdb used MiXCR to reprocess the 5' RACE reads, holding one entry per CDR3 protein. The table lists 600,000 or so distinct CDR3 sequences, 47% of them singletons. This sequence was found in a man at least 80 years old in good health. Sequenced material: blood. The chain combines TRBV18 with TRBJ1-1; the D is unclear. Here the CDR3 reads CASSPVLDTEAFF. The CDR3 region has the DNA TGTGCCAGCTCACCGGTTCTTGACACTGAAGCTTTCTTT.